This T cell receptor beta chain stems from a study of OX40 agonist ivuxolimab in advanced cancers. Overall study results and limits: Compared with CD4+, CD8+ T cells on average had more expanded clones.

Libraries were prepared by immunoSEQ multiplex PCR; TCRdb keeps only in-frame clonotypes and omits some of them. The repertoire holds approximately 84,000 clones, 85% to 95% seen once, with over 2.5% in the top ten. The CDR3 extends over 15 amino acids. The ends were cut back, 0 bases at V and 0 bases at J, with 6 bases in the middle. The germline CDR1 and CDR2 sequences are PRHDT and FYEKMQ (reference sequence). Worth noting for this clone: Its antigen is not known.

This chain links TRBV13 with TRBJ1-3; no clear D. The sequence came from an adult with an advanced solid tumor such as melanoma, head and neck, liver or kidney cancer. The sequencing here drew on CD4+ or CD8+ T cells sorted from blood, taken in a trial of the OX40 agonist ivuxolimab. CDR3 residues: CASSLGISSGNTIYF. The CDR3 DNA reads TGTGCCAGCAGCTTAGGGATTAGCTCTGGAAACACCATATATTTT.